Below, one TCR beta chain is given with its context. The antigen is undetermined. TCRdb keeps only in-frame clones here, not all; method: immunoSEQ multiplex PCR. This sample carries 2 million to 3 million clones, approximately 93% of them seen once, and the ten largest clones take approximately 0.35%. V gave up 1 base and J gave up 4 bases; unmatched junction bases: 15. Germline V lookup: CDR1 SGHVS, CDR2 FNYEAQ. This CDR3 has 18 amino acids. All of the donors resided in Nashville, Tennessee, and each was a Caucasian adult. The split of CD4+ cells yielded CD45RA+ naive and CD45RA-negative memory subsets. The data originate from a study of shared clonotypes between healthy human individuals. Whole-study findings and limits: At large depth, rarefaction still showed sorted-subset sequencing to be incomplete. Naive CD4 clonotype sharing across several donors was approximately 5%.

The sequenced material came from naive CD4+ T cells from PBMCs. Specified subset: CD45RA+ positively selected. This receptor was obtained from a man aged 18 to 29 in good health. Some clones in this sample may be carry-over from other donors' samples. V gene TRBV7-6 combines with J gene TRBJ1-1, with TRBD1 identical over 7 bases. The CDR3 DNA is TGTGCCAGCAGCTTAGTTGGGGCAGGGGGAGCTTGGGGCACTGAAGCTTTCTTT. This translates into CASSLVGAGGAWGTEAFF. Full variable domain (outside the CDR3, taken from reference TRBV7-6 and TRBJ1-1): GAGVSQSPRYKVTKRGQDVALRCDPISGHVSLYWYRQALGQGPEFLTYFNYEAQQDKSGLPNDRFSAERPEGSISTLTIQRTEQRDSAMYRCASSLVGAGGAWGTEAFFGQGTRLTVV.